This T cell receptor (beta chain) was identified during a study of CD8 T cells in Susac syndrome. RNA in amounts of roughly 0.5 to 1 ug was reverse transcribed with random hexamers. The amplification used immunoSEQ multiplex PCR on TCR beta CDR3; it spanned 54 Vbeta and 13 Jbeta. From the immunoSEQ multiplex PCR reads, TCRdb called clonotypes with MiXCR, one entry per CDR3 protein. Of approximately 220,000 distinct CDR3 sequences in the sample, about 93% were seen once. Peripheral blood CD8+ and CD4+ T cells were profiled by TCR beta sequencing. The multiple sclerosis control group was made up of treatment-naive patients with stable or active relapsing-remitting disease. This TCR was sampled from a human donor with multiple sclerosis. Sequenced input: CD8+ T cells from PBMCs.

In DNA form, the CDR3 reads TGTGCCAGCAGCTTCATGGGACTAGCGGGAGGGCCACGCACAGATACGCAGTATTTT. Its protein is CASSFMGLAGGPRTDTQYF. V usage is TRBV5-4 and J usage is TRBJ2-3; 16 bases match TRBD2. Germline V gives CDR1 SGHNT, CDR2 YYREEE (reference sequence). The CDR3 totals 19 residues. The V gene end was trimmed by 2 bases and the J gene end by 1 base; junction bases not matched to a gene: 7.